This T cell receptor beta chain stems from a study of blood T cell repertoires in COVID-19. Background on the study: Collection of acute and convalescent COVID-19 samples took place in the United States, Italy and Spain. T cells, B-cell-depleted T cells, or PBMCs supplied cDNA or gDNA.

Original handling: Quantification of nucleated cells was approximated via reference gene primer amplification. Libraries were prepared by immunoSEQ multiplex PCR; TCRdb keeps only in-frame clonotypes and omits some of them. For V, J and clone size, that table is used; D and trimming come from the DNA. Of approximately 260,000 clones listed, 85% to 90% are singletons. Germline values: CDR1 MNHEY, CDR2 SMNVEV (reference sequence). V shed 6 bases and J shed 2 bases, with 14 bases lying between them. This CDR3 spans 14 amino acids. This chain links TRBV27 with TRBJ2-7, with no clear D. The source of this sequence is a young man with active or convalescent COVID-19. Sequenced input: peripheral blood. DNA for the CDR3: TGTGCCAGCAGCTCCCCTATCCTCCCCTACGAGCAGTACTTC. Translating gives CASSSPILPYEQYF.